This T cell receptor (beta chain) stems from a study of blood T cell repertoires in COVID-19. Study-wide context: Donors in the United States, Italy and Spain gave samples during acute or convalescent COVID-19. T cells, B-cell-depleted T cells, or PBMCs provided the cDNA or gDNA that served as material.

Per the authors' pipeline: Scientists estimated how many nucleated cells there were by amplifying reference gene primers. Assay used: immunoSEQ multiplex PCR; TCRdb lists only in-frame clones, some missing. Clone size and the V and J calls come from that table; the DNA yielded D and trimming. The table has about 210,000 clones, 84% seen once. CDR1 and CDR2 (germline): MNHEY, SMNVEV (reference sequence). V was shortened by 4 bases and J by 3 bases, with 9 bases between the two germline ends. The CDR3 has 14 amino acids. The clonotype was recovered from a woman aged 45-59 years with active or convalescent COVID-19. The chain couples TRBV27 to TRBJ2-2; tentative D call: TRBD1 (6 bases). Sequenced input: peripheral blood. The CDR3 DNA follows: TGTGCCAGCAGTTCCAGGGGATACACCGGGGAGCTGTTTTTT. Its translation is CASSSRGYTGELFF.